The TCR beta chain under discussion was sequenced for a study of blood T cell repertoires in COVID-19. Here immunoSEQ multiplex PCR was the method, and the copy in TCRdb shows in-frame clones only, minus some. Of roughly 260,000 clones in the sample, approximately 80% were seen once. This sequence was found in a woman in her forties with active or convalescent COVID-19. The material sequenced was peripheral blood.

DNA of the CDR3: TGTGCCAGCAGCCAATTTTCCGGGACTGCTAAACATGAAGCTTTCTTT. Its translation: CASSQFSGTAKHEAFF. The chain employs TRBV3-1 (or the pseudogene TRBV3-2) and TRBJ1-1, with D possibly matching TRBD1 (5 bases). V lost 2 bases, J lost 7 bases, and 20 bases lay in between. CDR1 and CDR2 from the germline V gene are LGHDT and YNNKEL (reference sequence). The CDR3 consists of 16 residues.